These T cell receptor beta chains were read from a single sample in a study of T cell changes during pregnancy in multiple sclerosis. Measured with immunoSEQ multiplex PCR; TCRdb has only the in-frame clones, and not every one. Of about 74,000 clones detected, roughly 90% appear once; the ten largest clones hold 1.4%. This sample comprised peripheral blood, obtained in the third trimester of pregnancy. The receptors originated from a female donor with multiple sclerosis, enrolled in a pregnancy study. The CDR3 runs from the conserved cysteine through the conserved F or W. A D gene is named only where the DNA matches it firmly. Size values are once, few and many counts, or a class for expanded clones, and some rows have none.

v_call	d_call	j_call	clone_size	cdr3_nt	cdr3_aa
TRBV11-2	TRBD1	TRBJ1-2	.	TGTGCCAGCAGCTTAGCCCCGGGACAGGGGGGCGGCTACACCTTC	CASSLAPGQGGGYTF
TRBV2	.	TRBJ1-2	.	TGTGCCAGCAGTGAGTCCCCGAGATGGGGCTACACCTTC	CASSESPRWGYTF
TRBV2	TRBD2	TRBJ2-5	once	TGTGCCAGCAGTGATCTGGTAGCGGGACAGACCCAGTACTTC	CASSDLVAGQTQYF
TRBV5-1	TRBD2	TRBJ2-3	once	TGCGCCAGCAGCTCGACTAGCGGGGGGGCTACAGATACGCAGTATTTT	CASSSTSGGATDTQYF
TRBV5-1	TRBD1	TRBJ1-2	.	TGCGCCAGCAGCTTCGACAGGGGAATGGAAGGCTACACCTTC	CASSFDRGMEGYTF
TRBV30	TRBD1	TRBJ2-2	many	TGTGCCTGGAACAGGGGGAACACCGGGGAGCTGTTTTTT	CAWNRGNTGELFF
TRBV5-1	TRBD2	TRBJ2-5	.	TGCGCCAGCAGCTCCTTCGTCATAGCGGGCCAAGAGACCCAGTACTTC	CASSSFVIAGQETQYF
TRBV9	.	TRBJ2-1	.	TGTGCCAGCAGCCTCGGCCCCAGCGGAAAGTACAATGAGCAGTTCTTC	CASSLGPSGKYNEQFF
TRBV27	.	TRBJ2-7	once	TGTGCCAGCAGTTTTCGAGGGGGTAACGAGCAGTACTTC	CASSFRGGNEQYF
TRBV28	.	TRBJ2-1	.	TGTGCCAGCAGTTTAAGGCGGGGTGGACTCTCCTACAATGAGCAGTTCTTC	CASSLRRGGLSYNEQFF
TRBV6-1	.	TRBJ1-2	.	TGTGCCAGCAGGCGGGGCGGAGAGGAGGATGGCTACACCTTC	CASRRGGEEDGYTF
TRBV7-2	.	TRBJ1-6	once	TGTGCCAGCAGCTTAGGAGGGCCGGTGGATTCACCCCTCCACTTT	CASSLGGPVDSPLHF
TRBV10-3	TRBD1	TRBJ2-7	.	TGTGCCATCAGTGAGTCAGGGGGCGCTTGGTCCGAGCAGTACTTC	CAISESGGAWSEQYF
TRBV5-8	TRBD2	TRBJ2-3	.	TGTGCCAGCAGCTACCGACTAGCGGGGGGGCCTAGCACAGATACGCAGTATTTT	CASSYRLAGGPSTDTQYF
TRBV11-2	.	TRBJ1-2	once	TGTGCCAGCAGCTTCAGGGGTGGCTACACCTTC	CASSFRGGYTF
TRBV15	.	TRBJ1-2	.	TGTGCCACCAGCAGAGAGGAGGGCTTCCAGGGCTACACCTTC	CATSREEGFQGYTF
TRBV7-9	.	TRBJ2-4	.	TGTGCCAGCAGCTTAGAAGAACAAGGGGACATTCAGTACTTC	CASSLEEQGDIQYF
TRBV2	TRBD1	TRBJ1-6	.	TGTGCCAGCTCAAGGCAGGGGGCAGGTTCACCCCTCCACTTT	CASSRQGAGSPLHF
TRBV5-6	.	TRBJ2-5	.	TGTGCCAGCAGTACCGGGACTGAGGGGACCCAGTACTTC	CASSTGTEGTQYF
TRBV2	TRBD2	TRBJ2-7	.	TGTGCCAGCAAACCCCTAGCGGGGGCAGTGGTAGGGCAGTACTTC	CASKPLAGAVVGQYF
TRBV7-2	.	TRBJ1-5	.	TGTGCCAGCAGCTTACTGGGGGGGAGCAATCAGCCCCAGCATTTT	CASSLLGGSNQPQHF
TRBV5-6	.	TRBJ2-5	.	TGTGCCAGCAGCGTTGGGACCGCGGAGGGGACCCAGTACTTC	CASSVGTAEGTQYF
TRBV7-9	TRBD1	TRBJ1-1	.	TGTGCCAGCAGCCCCCCACTGGGGGACAGCTCCAACACTGAAGCTTTCTTT	CASSPPLGDSSNTEAFF